Detailed here is one TCR beta chain. Generated by immunoSEQ multiplex PCR, the TCRdb table keeps only in-frame clones and is missing some. The sample has around 250,000 clones, approximately 82% seen once; the top ten hold 5%. The sample originates from a study of blood T cell repertoires in COVID-19. Background on the study: T cells, B-cell-depleted T cells, or PBMCs supplied cDNA or gDNA.

From germline, CDR1 is GTSNPN and CDR2 SVGIG (reference sequence). The CDR3 totals 15 residues. The V and J ends lost 1 base and 2 bases respectively, with 14 bases between them. The chain is built from TRBV30 and TRBJ2-5, with a possible D match to TRBD2 (5 bases). The sequencing sample was made of PBMCs or T cells enriched from blood (not recorded which). The TCR comes from a man aged 35 to 55 who had been exposed to COVID-19. CDR3 DNA sequence: TGTGCCTGGAGTGGAGGACTCGAGATACAAGAGACCCAGTACTTC. Protein sequence: CAWSGGLEIQETQYF.